This T cell receptor (beta chain) is drawn from a study of shared clonotypes between healthy human individuals. Assay used: immunoSEQ multiplex PCR; TCRdb lists only in-frame clones, some missing. The sample gives some 2,000,000 clones, 90% to 96% of which show up once; around 0.13% is in the top ten. After removal of 6 bases from V and 1 base from J, the junction contained 18 bases not matched to a gene. The CDR3 runs to 19 residues. Germline V gives CDR1 LNHDA, CDR2 SQIVND (reference sequence). This receptor was obtained from a man aged 18 to 30 in good health. The material sequenced was naive CD4+ T cells sorted from blood. The subset is: CD45RA+ positively selected. The chain links TRBV19 to TRBJ1-2; 9 positions match TRBD1. In DNA form, the CDR3 reads TGTGCCAGTAGGATTTATCTGGGACAGGGAGAGCGGATTAACTATGGCTACACCTTC. This sequence encodes CASRIYLGQGERINYGYTF.